This entry describes one T cell receptor (beta chain). Its antigen is not identified. Documented time point: peripheral blood 6 weeks after treatment start. This entry comes from a study of PD-L1 blockade in urothelial cancer. Across the whole study: Of some 29 patients, around 25 were males with bladder-origin urothelial cancer. Blood analysis was done at 3 weeks (second dose) and 6 weeks after treatment began.

CDR3 length equals 14 residues. The ends were cut back, 3 bases at V and 7 bases at J, with 12 bases in the middle. Germline V gives CDR1 KGHSH, CDR2 LQKENI. Generated by immunoSEQ multiplex PCR, the TCRdb table keeps only in-frame clones and is missing some. This sample yields about 130,000 clones, of which roughly 88% are seen a single time; 2.4% belongs to the top ten. Study results and caveats: Improved survival was predicted by pretreatment blood TCR clonality below the median.

V and J are TRBV18 and TRBJ2-2, with a tentative D call TRBD2 (5 bases). The material was PBMCs, obtained around atezolizumab (anti-PD-L1) treatment. The receptor comes from a man between 45 and 60 years old with urothelial cancer. CDR3 loop: CASSPGREFGELFF. The DNA of the CDR3 is TGTGCCAGCTCACCGGGGAGAGAGTTCGGGGAGCTGTTTTTT.